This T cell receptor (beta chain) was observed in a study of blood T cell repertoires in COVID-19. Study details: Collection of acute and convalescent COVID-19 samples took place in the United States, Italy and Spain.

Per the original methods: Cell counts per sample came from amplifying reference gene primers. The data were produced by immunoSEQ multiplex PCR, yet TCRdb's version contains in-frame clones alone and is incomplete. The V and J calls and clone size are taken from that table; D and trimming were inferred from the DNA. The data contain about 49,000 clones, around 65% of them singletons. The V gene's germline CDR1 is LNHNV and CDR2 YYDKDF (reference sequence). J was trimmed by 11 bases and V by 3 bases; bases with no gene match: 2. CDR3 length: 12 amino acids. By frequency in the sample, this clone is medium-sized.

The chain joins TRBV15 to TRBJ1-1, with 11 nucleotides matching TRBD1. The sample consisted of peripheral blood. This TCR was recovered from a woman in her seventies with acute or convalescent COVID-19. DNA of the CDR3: TGTGCCACCAGCAGGGACAGGGGGCATGCTTTCTTT. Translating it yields CATSRDRGHAFF.